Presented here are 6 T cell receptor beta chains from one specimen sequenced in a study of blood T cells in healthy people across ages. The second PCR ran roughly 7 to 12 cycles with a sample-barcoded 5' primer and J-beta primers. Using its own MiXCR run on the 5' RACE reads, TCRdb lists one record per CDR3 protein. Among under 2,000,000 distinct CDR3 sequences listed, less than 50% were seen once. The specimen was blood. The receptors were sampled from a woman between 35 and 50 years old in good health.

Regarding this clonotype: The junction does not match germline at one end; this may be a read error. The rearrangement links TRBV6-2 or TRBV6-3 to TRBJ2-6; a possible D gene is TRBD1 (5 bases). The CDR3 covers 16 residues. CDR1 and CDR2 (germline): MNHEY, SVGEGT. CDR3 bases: TGTGCCAGCAGTTTCGGTCCGAACTCTGGGGCCAACATCCTGACTTTC. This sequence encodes CASSFGPNSGANILTF.

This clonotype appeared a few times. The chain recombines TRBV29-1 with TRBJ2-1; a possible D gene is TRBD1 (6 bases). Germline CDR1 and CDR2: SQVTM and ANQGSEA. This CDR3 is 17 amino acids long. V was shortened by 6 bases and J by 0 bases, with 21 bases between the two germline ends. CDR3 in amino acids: CSVDPTGRTSSYNEQFF. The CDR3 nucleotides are TGCAGCGTGGATCCTACAGGGCGCACAAGCTCCTACAATGAGCAGTTCTTC.

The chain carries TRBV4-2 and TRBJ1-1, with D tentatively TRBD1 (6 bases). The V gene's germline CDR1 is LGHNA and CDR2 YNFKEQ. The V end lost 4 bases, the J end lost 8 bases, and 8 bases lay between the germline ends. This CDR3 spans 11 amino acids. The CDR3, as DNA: TGTGCCAGCAGCCTAGACAGGGAAGCTTTCTTT. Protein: CASSLDREAFF.

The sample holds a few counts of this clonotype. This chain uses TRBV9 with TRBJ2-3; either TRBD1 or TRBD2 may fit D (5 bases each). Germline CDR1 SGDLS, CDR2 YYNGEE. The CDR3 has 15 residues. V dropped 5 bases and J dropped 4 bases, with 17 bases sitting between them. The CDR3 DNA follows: TGTGCCAGCAGTGACGTTGGGGGAGTATCAGATACGCAGTATTTT. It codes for CASSDVGGVSDTQYF.

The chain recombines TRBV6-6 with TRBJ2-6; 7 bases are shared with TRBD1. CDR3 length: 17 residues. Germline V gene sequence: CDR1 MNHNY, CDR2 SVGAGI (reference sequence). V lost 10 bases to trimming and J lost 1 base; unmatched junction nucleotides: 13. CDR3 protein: CATVRTGSTSGANVLTF. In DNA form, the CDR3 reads TGTGCCACTGTTAGGACAGGATCCACGTCTGGGGCCAACGTCCTGACTTTC.

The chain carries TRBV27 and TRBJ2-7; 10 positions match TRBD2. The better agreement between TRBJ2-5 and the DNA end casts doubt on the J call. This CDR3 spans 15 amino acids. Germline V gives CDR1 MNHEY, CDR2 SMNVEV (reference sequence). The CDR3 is CASSQSSGGHRTQYF. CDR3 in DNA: TGTGCCAGCAGCCAAAGTAGCGGGGGGCACCGGACCCAGTACTTC.